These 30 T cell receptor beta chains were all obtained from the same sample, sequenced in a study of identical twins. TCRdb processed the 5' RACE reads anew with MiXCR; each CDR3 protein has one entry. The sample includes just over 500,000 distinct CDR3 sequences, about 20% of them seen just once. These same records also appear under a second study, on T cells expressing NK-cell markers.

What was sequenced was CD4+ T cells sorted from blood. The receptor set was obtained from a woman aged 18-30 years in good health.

CDR3 coding DNA: TGTGCCAGCAGCTTACGGGGGACAGGAATCAGGAACACTGAAGCTTTCTTT. Translation: CASSLRGTGIRNTEAFF. The chain couples TRBV3-1 to TRBJ1-1; 8 bases map to TRBD1. V lost 5 bases and J lost 1; bases outside the gene matches: 12. The CDR3 totals 17 residues. The germline gives CDR1 LGHDT, CDR2 YNNKEL (reference sequence).

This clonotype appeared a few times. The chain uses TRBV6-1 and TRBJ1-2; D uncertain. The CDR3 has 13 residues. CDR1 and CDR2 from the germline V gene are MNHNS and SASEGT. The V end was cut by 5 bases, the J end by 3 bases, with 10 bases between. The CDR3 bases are TGTGCCAGCAGTACAAGAAACCACTATGGCTACACCTTC. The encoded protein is CASSTRNHYGYTF.

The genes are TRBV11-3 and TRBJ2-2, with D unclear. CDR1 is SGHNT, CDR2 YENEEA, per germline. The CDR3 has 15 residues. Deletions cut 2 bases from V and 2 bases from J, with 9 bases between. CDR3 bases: TGTGCCAGCAGCTTATTGGGAATAAACACCGGGGAGCTGTTTTTT. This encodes CASSLLGINTGELFF.

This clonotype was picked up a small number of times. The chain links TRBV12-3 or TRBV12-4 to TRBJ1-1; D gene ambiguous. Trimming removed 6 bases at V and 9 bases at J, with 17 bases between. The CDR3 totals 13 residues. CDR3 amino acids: CASSLMEKNKAFF. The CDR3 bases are TGTGCCAGCAGCCTTATGGAGAAGAATAAAGCTTTCTTT.

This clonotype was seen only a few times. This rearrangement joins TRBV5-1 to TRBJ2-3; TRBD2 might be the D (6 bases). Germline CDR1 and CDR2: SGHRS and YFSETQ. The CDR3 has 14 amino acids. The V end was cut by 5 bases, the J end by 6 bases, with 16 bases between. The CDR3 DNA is TGCGCCAGCAGTCCGGGACTTACCCAGGATACGCAGTATTTT. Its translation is CASSPGLTQDTQYF.

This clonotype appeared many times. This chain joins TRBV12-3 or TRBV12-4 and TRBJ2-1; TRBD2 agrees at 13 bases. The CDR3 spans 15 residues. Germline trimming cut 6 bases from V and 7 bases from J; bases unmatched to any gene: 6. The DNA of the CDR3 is TGTGCCAGCAGCCTACTAGCGGGGGGGCCTAATGAGCAGTTCTTC. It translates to CASSLLAGGPNEQFF.

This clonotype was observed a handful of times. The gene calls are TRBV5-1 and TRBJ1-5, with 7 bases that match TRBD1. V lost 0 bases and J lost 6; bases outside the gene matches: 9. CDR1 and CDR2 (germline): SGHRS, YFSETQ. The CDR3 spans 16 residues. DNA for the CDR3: TGCGCCAGCAGCTTGGGGGGGACAGATCCCCTTCAGCCCCAGCATTTT. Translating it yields CASSLGGTDPLQPQHF. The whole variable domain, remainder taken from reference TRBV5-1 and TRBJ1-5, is KAGVTQTPRYLIKTRGQQVTLSCSPISGHRSVSWYQQTPGQGLQFLFEYFSETQRNKGNFPGRFSGRQFSNSRSEMNVSTLELGDSALYLCASSLGGTDPLQPQHFGDGTRLSIL.

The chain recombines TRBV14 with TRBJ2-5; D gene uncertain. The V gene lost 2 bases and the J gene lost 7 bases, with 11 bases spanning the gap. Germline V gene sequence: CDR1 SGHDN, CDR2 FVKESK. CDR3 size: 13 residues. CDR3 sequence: CASSQWIAGTQYF. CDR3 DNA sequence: TGTGCCAGCAGCCAATGGATTGCTGGGACCCAGTACTTC.

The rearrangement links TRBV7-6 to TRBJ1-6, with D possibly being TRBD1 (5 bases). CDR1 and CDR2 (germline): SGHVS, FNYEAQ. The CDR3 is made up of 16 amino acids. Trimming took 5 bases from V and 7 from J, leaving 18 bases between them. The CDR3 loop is CASSLGGGGTNSPLHF. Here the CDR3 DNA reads TGTGCCAGCAGCCTGGGCGGCGGAGGGACGAATTCACCCCTCCACTTT.

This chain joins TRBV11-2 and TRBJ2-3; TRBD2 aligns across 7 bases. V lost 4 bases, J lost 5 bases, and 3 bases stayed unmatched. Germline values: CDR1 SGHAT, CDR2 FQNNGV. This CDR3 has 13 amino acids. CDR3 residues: CASSWGGGDTQYF. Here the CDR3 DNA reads TGTGCCAGCAGCTGGGGGGGAGGAGATACGCAGTATTTT.

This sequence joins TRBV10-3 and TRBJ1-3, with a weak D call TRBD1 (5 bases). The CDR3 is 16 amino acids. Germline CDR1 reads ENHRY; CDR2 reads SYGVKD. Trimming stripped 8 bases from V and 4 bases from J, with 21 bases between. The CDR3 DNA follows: TGTGCCATCCGAAAACAATGGGGGGGTTCGGGAAACACCATATATTTT. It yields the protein CAIRKQWGGSGNTIYF.

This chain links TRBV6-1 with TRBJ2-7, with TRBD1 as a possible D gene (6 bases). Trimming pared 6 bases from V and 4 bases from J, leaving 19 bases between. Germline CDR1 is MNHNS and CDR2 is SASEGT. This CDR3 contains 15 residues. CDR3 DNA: TGTGCCAGCAGGGGGGTAGGAACAGGGACATACGAGCAGTACTTC. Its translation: CASRGVGTGTYEQYF.

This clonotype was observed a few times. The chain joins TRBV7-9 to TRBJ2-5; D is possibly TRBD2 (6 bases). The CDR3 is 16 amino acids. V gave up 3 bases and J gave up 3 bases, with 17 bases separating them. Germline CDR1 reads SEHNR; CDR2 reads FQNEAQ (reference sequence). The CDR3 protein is CASSFGGGSREETQYF. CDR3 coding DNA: TGTGCCAGCAGCTTCGGGGGAGGCAGCCGGGAAGAGACCCAGTACTTC. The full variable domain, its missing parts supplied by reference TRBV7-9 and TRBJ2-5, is DTGVSQNPRHKITKRGQNVTFRCDPISEHNRLYWYRQTLGQGPEFLTYFQNEAQLEKSRLLSDRFSAERPKGSFSTLEIQRTEQGDSAMYLCASSFGGGSREETQYFGPGTRLLVL.

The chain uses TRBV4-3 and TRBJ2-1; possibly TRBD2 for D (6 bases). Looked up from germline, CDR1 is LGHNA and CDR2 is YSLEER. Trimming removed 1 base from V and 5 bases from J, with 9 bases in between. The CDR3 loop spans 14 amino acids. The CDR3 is CASSQGGINNEQFF. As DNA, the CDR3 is TGCGCCAGCAGCCAAGGCGGGATTAACAATGAGCAGTTCTTC.

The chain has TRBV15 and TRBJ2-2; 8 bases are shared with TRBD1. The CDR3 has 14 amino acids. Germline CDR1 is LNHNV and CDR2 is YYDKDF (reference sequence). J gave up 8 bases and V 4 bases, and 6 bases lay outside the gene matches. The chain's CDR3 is CATSTDRGLGELFF. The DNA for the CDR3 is TGTGCCACCAGCACAGACAGGGGATTGGGGGAGCTGTTTTTT.

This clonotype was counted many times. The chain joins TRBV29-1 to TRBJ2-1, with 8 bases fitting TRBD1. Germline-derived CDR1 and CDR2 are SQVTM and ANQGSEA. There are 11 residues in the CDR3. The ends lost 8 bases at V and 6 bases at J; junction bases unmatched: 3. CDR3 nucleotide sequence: TGCAGCATCGACAGGGGCAATGAGCAGTTCTTC. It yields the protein CSIDRGNEQFF.

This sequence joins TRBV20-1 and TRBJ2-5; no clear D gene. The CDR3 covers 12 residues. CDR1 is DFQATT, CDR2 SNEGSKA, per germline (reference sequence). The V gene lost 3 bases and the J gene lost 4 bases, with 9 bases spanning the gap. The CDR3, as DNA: TGCAGTGCTAGCGACGTCCGAGAGACCCAGTACTTC. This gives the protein CSASDVRETQYF.

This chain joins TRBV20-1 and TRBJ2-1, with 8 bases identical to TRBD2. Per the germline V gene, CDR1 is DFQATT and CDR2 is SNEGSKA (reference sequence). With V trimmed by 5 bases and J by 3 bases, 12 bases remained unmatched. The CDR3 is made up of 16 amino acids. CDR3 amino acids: CSALRLAGSFYNEQFF. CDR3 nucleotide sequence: TGCAGTGCTTTGAGATTAGCGGGGAGCTTCTACAATGAGCAGTTCTTC.

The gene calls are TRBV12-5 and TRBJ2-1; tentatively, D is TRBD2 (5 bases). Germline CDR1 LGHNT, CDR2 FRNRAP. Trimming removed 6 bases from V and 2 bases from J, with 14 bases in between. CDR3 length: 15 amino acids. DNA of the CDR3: TGTGCTAGTGGCCGGACTTCGATAACCTACAATGAGCAGTTCTTC. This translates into CASGRTSITYNEQFF.

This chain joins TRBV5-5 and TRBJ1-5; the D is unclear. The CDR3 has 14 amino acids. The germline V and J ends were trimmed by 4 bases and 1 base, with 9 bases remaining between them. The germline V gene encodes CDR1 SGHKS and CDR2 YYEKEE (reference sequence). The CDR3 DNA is TGTGCCAGCAGCCCGATGGGCAGCAATCAGCCCCAGCATTTT. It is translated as CASSPMGSNQPQHF.

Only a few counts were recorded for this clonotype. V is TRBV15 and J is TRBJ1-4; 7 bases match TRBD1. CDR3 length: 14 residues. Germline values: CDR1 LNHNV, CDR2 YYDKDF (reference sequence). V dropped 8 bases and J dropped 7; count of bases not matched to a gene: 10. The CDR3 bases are TGTGCCACCCTAGGAGGGGGCGTTGGTGAAAAACTGTTTTTT. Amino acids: CATLGGGVGEKLFF.

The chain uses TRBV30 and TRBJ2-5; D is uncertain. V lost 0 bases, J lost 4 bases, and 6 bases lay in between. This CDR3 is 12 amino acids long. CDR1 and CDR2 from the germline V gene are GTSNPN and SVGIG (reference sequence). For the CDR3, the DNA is TGTGCCTGGAGTGTAAATCCAGAGACCCAGTACTTC. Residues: CAWSVNPETQYF.

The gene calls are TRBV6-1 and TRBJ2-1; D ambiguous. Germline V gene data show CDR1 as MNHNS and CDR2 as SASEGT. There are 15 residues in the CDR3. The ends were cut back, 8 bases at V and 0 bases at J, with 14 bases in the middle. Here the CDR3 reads CASQTLGHSYNEQFF. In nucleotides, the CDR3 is TGTGCCAGCCAAACCTTGGGCCACTCCTACAATGAGCAGTTCTTC.

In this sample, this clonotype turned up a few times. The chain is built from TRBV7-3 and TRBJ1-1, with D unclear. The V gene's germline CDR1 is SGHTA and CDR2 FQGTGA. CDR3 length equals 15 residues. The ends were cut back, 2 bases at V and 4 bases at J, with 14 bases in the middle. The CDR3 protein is CASSLSPVFGTEAFF. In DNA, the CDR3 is TGTGCCAGCAGCTTATCGCCGGTGTTCGGCACTGAAGCTTTCTTT.

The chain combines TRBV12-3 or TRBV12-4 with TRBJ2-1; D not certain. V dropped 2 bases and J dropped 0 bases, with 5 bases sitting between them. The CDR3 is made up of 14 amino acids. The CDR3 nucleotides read TGTGCCAGCAGTTTAATGAGCTCCTACAATGAGCAGTTCTTC. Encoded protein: CASSLMSSYNEQFF.

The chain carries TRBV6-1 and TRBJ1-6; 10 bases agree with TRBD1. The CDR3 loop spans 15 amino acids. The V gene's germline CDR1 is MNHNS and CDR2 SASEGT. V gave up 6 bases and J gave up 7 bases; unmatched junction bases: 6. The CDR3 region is CASRREGQGNSPLHF. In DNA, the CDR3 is TGTGCCAGCAGAAGGGAGGGACAGGGGAATTCACCCCTCCACTTT.

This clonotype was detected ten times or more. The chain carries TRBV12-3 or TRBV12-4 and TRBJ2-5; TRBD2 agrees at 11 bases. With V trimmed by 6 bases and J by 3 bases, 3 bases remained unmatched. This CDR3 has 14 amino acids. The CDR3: CASSFSGGEETQYF. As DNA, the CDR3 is TGTGCCAGCAGCTTTAGCGGGGGGGAAGAGACCCAGTACTTC.

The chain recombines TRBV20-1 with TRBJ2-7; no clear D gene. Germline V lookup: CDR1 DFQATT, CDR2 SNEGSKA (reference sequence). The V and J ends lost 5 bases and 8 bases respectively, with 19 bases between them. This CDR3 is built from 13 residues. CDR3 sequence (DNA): TGCAGTGCTTCCCGGGCACTAACCGAAAAGCAGTACTTC. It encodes CSASRALTEKQYF.

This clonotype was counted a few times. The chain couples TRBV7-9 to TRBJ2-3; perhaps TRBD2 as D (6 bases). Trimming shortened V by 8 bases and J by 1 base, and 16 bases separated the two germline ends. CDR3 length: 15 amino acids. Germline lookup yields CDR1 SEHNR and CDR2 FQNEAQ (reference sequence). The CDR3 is CASSRGSPRTDTQYF. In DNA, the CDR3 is TGTGCCAGCTCGCGGGGTTCCCCGCGCACAGATACGCAGTATTTT. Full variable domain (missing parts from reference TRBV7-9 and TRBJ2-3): DTGVSQNPRHKITKRGQNVTFRCDPISEHNRLYWYRQTLGQGPEFLTYFQNEAQLEKSRLLSDRFSAERPKGSFSTLEIQRTEQGDSAMYLCASSRGSPRTDTQYFGPGTRLTVL.

DNA for the CDR3: TGTGCCAGCAGCATAATAGTAGCGGACAGGGACAATGAGCAGTTCTTC. This sequence encodes CASSIIVADRDNEQFF. The V and J genes are TRBV5-6 and TRBJ2-1; 8 bases match TRBD1. Looked up from germline, CDR1 is SGHDT and CDR2 is YYEEEE. J lost 5 bases, V lost 4 bases, and 11 bases had no gene match. This CDR3 has 16 residues.